This T cell receptor beta chain came from a study of T cells expressing NK-cell markers. Study summary: Sorted CD3+CD56-NKG2C+, CD3+CD56+NKG2C+ and CD3+CD56+NKG2C- T cells supplied the TCR beta repertoires. The study's findings and limits: The study found dominant NKG2C+ clonotypes at about 1.0-7.5% of CD8+ T cells in several donors.

Following a re-call of the 5' RACE reads, TCRdb has one entry per CDR3 protein and lacks DNA. The sample holds around 180,000 distinct CDR3 sequences. A note on this clonotype: What it binds is not known.

The V gene's germline CDR1 is SGHAT and CDR2 FQNNGV. This CDR3 spans 15 amino acids. The J gene is TRBJ2-7, the V gene TRBV11-2; TCRdb outputs TRBD2, but without DNA this stays unchecked. The specimen sequenced was blood T cells: a sorted CD56 or NKG2C T cell subset, CD4+ or CD8+ T cells, or bulk PBMC T cells (not recorded which). This receptor was taken from a man aged 18 to 69 in good health. The CDR3 loop reads CASTLLAGISYEQYF.